This entry concerns a single T cell receptor beta chain. Its matching antigen is unknown. The CDR3 sequence is 14 residues long. Germline V gives CDR1 DFQATT, CDR2 SNEGSKA (reference sequence). This sample is part of a study of monozygotic twins with inflammatory bowel disease. Per individual sample, eight separate reactions were used to make cDNA. For each CDR3 protein, TCRdb gives one entry from its re-call of the 5' RACE reads, without DNA. In total, the table holds about 440,000 distinct CDR3 sequences. General study points: The sharing of clonotypes with others was lower in IBD patients than in healthy twins, especially with disease activity.

This chain connects TRBV20-1 to TRBJ2-2; TCRdb's assignment of TRBD1 cannot be checked, as there is no DNA. This TCR derives from a human donor with ulcerative colitis or Crohn's disease, or a healthy co-twin of an affected twin (not recorded which). The material sequenced was blood. CDR3 sequence reads: CSAHGGPHTGELFF.